The clone carrying this T cell receptor beta chain was seen a single time. Its antigen is currently unknown. Mismatch with germline at one junction end may stem from a read error. Both about-4-week and about-12-week second-dose recipients were combined. The table came from immunoSEQ multiplex PCR; TCRdb's copy has only in-frame clones and leaves some out. This table holds more than 150,000 clones, about nine tenths found once. These data come from a study of T cell responses to AZD1222 COVID-19 vaccine. General study results and limits: Clonal diversity was possibly underestimated, and the donors were mostly white British, with more females. Vaccine-associated CD4 TCRs ranged over spike, dominating at 160-218 and 743-854. The breadth and depth of Spike-specific TCRs increased once two AZD1222 doses had been given.

This CDR3 contains 15 residues. The germline CDR1 and CDR2 sequences are WNHNN and SYGVQD (reference sequence). The source was peripheral blood, collected 28 days after the second AZD1222 dose. The chain is built from TRBV10-1 and TRBJ2-1; TRBD2 agrees at 11 bases. The sequence came from an adult who received the AZD1222 COVID-19 vaccine. CDR3 coding DNA: TGCGCCACCAGTACTAGCGGGAGTCCCTACAATGAGCAGTTCTTC. It encodes CATSTSGSPYNEQFF.